This TCR beta chain was obtained from a study of shared clonotypes between healthy human individuals (TCRdb year 2020). For the wider study: The cohort comprised two women and a few men aged 18 to 49 years. Blood TCR repertoires of roughly 5 healthy adults were deeply sequenced to estimate repertoire size and the extent of clonotype sharing between individuals. Between about 0.85 and 9.5 billion PBMCs per donor were obtained by leukapheresis. For each donor, CD4 naive and CD4 memory were each given three plates, CD8 naive was given two plates, and CD8 memory was given one plate. Different laboratories and diverse techniques were used to prepare libraries and sequence TCR repertoires, to increase sequencing depth and limit assay-specific biases. Broader findings and caveats from the paper: Pairwise subsampling led to the expectation that sequencing depth would affect the degree of clonotype sharing among donors. When a handful of donors were compared, the shared fraction of clonotypes was 5% to 6.5% for naive CD4, 3.5% for naive CD8, 2% to 2.5% for memory CD4, and 0.4% for memory CD8. Rarefaction of sorted-subset datasets indicated incomplete sequencing despite the large sequencing depth. Because the study included only a small number of donors, the genetic and exposure-history diversity represented was limited. Clonotypes shared by all four sorted-subset donors showed higher generation probabilities than non-shared clonotypes. Larger estimated clonotype richness was generally found for naive subsets than for memory subsets. Only blood was sampled, and tissue TCR repertoires likely differ from those in blood.

TCR CDR3 regions were amplified from genomic DNA by multiplex PCR using the deep immunoSEQ assay. Genomic DNA extracted from each cell subset was distributed evenly over all wells of several immunoSEQ 96-well plates, and each plate served as one replicate. For sorted subsets, 200 to 250 ng of genomic DNA, equivalent to 30,000 or so T cell genomes, went into each replicate PCR. Purified libraries were quantified with a Qubit 3.0 fluorometer, sized on a Bioanalyzer 2100, and re-quantified with the KAPA Library Quantification kit. Each immunoSEQ 96-well plate was sequenced on its own single-read 150-cycle Illumina NextSeq 550 flow cell. The paper's processing steps were these. Because only junctional sequences without quality scores were contained in the immunoSEQ output, filtering matching that applied to full-length reads could not be performed. To assign V/J genes and CDR3, sequences were annotated using PyIR, a Python wrapper for IgBLAST v1.9, with IMGT germline references. Any read was removed if the V/J assignment was weak (E-value above 1e-6), the CDR3 was missing, or the read contained stop codons, out-of-frame junctions, or ambiguous translated residues. V3J clonotypes were defined as sequences sharing the same inferred V gene, J gene, and CDR3 amino acid sequence. Percentage overlap between repertoires was calculated by dividing the number of shared unique clonotypes by the size of the smaller repertoire. Richness of each repertoire was evaluated using RTK rarefaction, the Chao1 estimator, and Recon v2.1 estimates of unobserved clonotypes. Generation probabilities were computed with OLGA for all TCRbeta clonotypes obtained by the gDNA method from several donors. Held by TCRdb, this immuneACCESS table contains in-frame sequences only and omits some clones. Under half of the omission traces to an unresolved V gene where checked; the cause of the rest is unknown. V, J and clone size are taken as reported in that table, and D and trimming were inferred from the DNA itself. This sample lists 950,000 to 1,100,000 clones; around four fifths were detected once. Roughly 1.4% of the sample goes to the ten largest clones.

Healthy HIV-negative adults with no recently reported acute infections or vaccinations were included as donors. Every donor was a Caucasian adult living in Nashville, Tennessee, USA. CD4+ T cells were enriched through magnetic negative selection, after which naive cells were positively selected on CD45RA and the remaining negative fraction served as the memory subset. Blood was collected by leukapheresis, and PBMCs were isolated by Ficoll-Histopaque density gradient centrifugation and then cryopreserved in liquid nitrogen vapor phase. Analytical flow cytometry was used to check the purity and quantity of every magnetically sorted T cell population. Each sorted fraction had its genomic DNA isolated and then quantified by UV absorbance on a Nanodrop 2000c. About this clone: Its recognized antigen is unknown. Per-base qualities were not stored, and no clone one base away is much larger.

From the cysteine through the phenylalanine, the CDR3 covers 16 amino acids. The read is trimmed to its CDR3 DNA, 48 bases read in frame from base 1. Per the germline V gene (reference sequence), LNHDA is the CDR1 and SQIVND is the CDR2. Trimming accounts for 5 bases at V and 4 bases at J, while the number of junction bases matched to no gene is 9. The TCR originated in a man aged 18 to 35 in good health. In this chain, TRBV19 is recombined with TRBJ2-3; 10 nucleotides in the junction match TRBD1. Sequencing used memory CD4+ T cells sorted from blood. The label giving this sample's cell subset or site can be read as: CD45RA-negative fraction. The DNA sequence is TGTGCCAGTAGTCTCAGTCCGGGACAGGGGTCAGATACGCAGTATTTT. Its translation is CASSLSPGQGSDTQYF.